This is a list of T cell receptor beta chains from one sample in a study of vaccination effects on CD4 cells after COVID-19. These TCRs' antigens remain unknown. Profiled with immunoSEQ multiplex PCR; TCRdb holds only in-frame clones, not every one. The sample holds 25,000 to 35,000 clones, approximately 61% seen once. The sequencing here drew on CD4+ T cells from PBMCs cultured with HCoV-229E spike peptides, taken before COVID-19 vaccination. The receptors shown here come from a human donor who received a COVID-19 vaccine. The CDR3 runs from the conserved cysteine through the conserved F or W. Fields, in order: V gene, J gene, CDR3 protein.

TRBV6-4	TRBJ1-1	CARRGDRRNTEAFF
TRBV5-4	TRBJ2-1	CASSFSSGSSYNEQFF
TRBV19	TRBJ1-2	CASRNPGQGAYGYTF
TRBV7-9	TRBJ1-2	CASSLPVLGYTF
TRBV3-1/TRBV3-2	TRBJ2-1	CASRGAPPSGGYNEQFF
TRBV6-2/TRBV6-3	TRBJ1-3	CASSYGPGNTIYF
TRBV15	TRBJ2-3	CATSRDTGARTDTQYF
TRBV2	TRBJ2-1	CASSGQGVAYNEQFF
TRBV30	TRBJ2-3	CAWGSGLELDTQYF
TRBV12-5	TRBJ1-1	CASGTGRLRIDTEAFF
TRBV5-6	TRBJ2-5	CASSLGQLRETQYF
TRBV7-9	TRBJ2-7	CASSPRGFSYEQYF
TRBV21-1	TRBJ2-2	CASSSILAGLNTGELFF
TRBV20-1	TRBJ2-7	CSARDLYEQYF
TRBV6-5	TRBJ2-7	CASSYSKMRGSYEQYF
TRBV5-1	TRBJ2-3	CASSPGGGLTDTQYF
TRBV4-1	TRBJ2-5	CASSPREGETQYF
TRBV5-1	TRBJ1-1	CASSLRGGSNTEAFF
TRBV11-3	TRBJ1-1	CASSAGPSEAFF
TRBV6-5	TRBJ2-1	CASSYSGTGVNEQFF
TRBV6-1	TRBJ2-2	CASSELSTGELFF
TRBV18	TRBJ1-3	CASSPSRADTIYF
TRBV6-1	TRBJ1-2	CASSEGRVGGYTF
TRBV9	TRBJ2-2	CASSVASVQSGELFF
TRBV30	TRBJ2-2	CAWTISGSGELFF
TRBV27	TRBJ1-4	CASSYQGREKLFF
TRBV7-9	TRBJ2-1	CASSPIGLAGGYYNEQFF
TRBV5-1	TRBJ1-6	CASSLGPGSSYNSPLHF
TRBV2	TRBJ2-7	CASSDLRGEQYF
TRBV24-1	TRBJ2-1	CATSEGRSYNEQFF
TRBV2	TRBJ2-3	CASSRLRTDTQYF
TRBV5-5	TRBJ2-5	CASSAAGIKETQYF
TRBV2	TRBJ1-2	CASYGYTF
TRBV20-1	TRBJ1-5	CSASGGQEKSQPQHF
TRBV7-6	TRBJ2-1	CASSLSIRGPNEQFF
TRBV5-4	TRBJ2-1	CASSLIGLAGYNEQFF
TRBV3-1/TRBV3-2	TRBJ1-3	CASSQGQGGNTIYF
TRBV5-4	TRBJ1-4	CASSSSHGPIVPATNEKLFF
TRBV30	TRBJ1-1	CAWSKADRRDTEAFF
TRBV2	TRBJ1-1	CASSKQGYATEAFF
TRBV18	TRBJ2-1	CASSPRLAAFYNEQFF
TRBV6-5	TRBJ1-1	CASSFDAVLTEAFF
TRBV6-5	TRBJ2-5	CASRRWTERQETQYF
TRBV29-1	TRBJ1-1	CSVPHAVQQPMNTEAFF
TRBV5-1	TRBJ1-4	CASSLAQQGTNEKLFF
TRBV19	TRBJ1-1	CASSTVSNTEAFF
TRBV14	TRBJ1-1	CASSQGNLWNTEAFF